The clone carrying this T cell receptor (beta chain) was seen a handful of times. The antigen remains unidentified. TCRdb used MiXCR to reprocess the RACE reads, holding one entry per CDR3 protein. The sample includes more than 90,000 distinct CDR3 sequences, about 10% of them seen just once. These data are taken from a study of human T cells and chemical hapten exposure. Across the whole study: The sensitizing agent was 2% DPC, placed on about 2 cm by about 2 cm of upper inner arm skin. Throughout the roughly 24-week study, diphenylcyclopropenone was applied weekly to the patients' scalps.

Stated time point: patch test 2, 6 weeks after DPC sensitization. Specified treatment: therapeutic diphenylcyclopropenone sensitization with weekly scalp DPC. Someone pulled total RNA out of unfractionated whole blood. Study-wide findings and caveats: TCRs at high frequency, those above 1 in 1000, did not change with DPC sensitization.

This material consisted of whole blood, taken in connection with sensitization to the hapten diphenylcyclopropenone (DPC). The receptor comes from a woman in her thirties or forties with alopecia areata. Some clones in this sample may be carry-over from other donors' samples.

The CDR3 reads CASSLQGSNTQYF. The CDR3 coding sequence is TGTGCCAGCAGCTTGCAGGGGAGCAATACGCAGTATTTT. The genes are TRBV7-2 and TRBJ2-3; the D gene is possibly TRBD1 (6 bases). Trimming removed 3 bases from V and 7 bases from J, with 11 bases in between. The CDR3 has 13 amino acids. Germline CDR1 reads SGHTA; CDR2 reads FQGNSA.